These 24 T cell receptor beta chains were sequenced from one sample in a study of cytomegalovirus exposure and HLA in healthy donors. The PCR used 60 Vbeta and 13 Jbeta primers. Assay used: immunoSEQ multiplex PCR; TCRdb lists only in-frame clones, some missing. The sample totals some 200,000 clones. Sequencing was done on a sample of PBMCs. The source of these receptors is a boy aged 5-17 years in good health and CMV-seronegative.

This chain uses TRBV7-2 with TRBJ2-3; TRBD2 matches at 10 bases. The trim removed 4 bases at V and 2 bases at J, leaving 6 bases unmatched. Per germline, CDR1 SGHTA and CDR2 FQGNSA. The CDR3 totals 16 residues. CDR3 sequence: CASSSTSGAFTDTQYF. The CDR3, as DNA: TGTGCCAGCAGCTCCACTAGCGGGGCCTTCACAGATACGCAGTATTTT.

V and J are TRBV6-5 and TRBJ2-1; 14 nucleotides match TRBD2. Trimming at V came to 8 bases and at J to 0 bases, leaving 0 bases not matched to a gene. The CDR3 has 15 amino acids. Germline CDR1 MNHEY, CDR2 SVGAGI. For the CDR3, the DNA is TGTGCCAGCGGACTAGCGGGGGGCTCCTACAATGAGCAGTTCTTC. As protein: CASGLAGGSYNEQFF.

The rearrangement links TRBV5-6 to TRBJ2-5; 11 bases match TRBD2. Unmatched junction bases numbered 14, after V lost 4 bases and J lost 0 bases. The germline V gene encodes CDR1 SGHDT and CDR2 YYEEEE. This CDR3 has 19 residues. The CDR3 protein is CASSPPWASGGTYQETQYF. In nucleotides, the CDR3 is TGTGCCAGCAGCCCCCCCTGGGCTAGCGGGGGGACGTACCAAGAGACCCAGTACTTC.

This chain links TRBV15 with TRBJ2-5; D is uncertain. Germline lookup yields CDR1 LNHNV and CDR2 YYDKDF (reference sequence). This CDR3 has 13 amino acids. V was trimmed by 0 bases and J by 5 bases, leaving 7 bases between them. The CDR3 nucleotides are TGTGCCACCAGCAGAGACAGATCGGAGACCCAGTACTTC. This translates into CATSRDRSETQYF.

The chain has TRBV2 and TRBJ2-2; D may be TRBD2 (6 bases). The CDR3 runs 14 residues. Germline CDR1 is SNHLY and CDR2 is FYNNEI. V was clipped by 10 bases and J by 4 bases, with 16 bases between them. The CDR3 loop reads CATDWGETTGELFF. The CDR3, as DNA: TGTGCCACTGACTGGGGGGAGACCACCGGGGAGCTGTTTTTT. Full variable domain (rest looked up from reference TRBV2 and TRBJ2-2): EPEVTQTPSHQVTQMGQEVILRCVPISNHLYFYWYRQILGQKVEFLVSFYNNEISEKSEIFDDQFSVERPDGSNFTLKIRSTKLEDSAMYFCATDWGETTGELFFGEGSRLTVL.

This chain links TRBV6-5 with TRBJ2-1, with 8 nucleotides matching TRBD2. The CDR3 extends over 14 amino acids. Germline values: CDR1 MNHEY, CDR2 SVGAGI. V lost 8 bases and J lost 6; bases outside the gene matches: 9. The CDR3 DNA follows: TGTGCCAGCTCCCCCGGGGGGGGTGGCAATGAGCAGTTCTTC. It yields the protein CASSPGGGGNEQFF.

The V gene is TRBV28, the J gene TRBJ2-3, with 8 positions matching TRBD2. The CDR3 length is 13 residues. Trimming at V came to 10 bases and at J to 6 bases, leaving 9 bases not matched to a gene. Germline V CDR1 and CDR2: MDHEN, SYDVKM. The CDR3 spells CAIHRGGSDTQYF. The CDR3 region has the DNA TGTGCCATCCACCGGGGGGGGTCGGATACGCAGTATTTT.

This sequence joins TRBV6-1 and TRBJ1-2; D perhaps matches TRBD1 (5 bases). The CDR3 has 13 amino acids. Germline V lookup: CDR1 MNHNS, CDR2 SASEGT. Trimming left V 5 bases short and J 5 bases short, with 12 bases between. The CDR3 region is CASSRRDGYGYTF. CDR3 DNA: TGTGCCAGCAGTCGGAGGGACGGGTATGGCTACACCTTC.

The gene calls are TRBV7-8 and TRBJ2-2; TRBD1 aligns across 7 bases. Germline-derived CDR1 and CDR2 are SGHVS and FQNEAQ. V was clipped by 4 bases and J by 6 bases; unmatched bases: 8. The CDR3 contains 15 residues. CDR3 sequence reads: CASSSQGSLPGELFF. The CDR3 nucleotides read TGTGCCAGCAGCTCACAGGGGAGTCTCCCCGGGGAGCTGTTTTTT.

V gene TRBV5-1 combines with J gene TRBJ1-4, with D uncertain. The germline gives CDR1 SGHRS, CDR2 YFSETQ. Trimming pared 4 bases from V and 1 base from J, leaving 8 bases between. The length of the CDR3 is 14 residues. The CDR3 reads CASSVTGTNEKLFF. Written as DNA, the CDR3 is TGCGCCAGCAGCGTCACGGGAACTAATGAAAAACTGTTTTTT.

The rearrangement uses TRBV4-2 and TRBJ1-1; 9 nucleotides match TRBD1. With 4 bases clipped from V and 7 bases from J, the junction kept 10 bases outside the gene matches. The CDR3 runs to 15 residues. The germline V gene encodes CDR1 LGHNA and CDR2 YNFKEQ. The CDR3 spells CASSLERDRVNEAFF. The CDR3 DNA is TGTGCCAGCAGCCTGGAACGGGACAGGGTTAATGAAGCTTTCTTT.

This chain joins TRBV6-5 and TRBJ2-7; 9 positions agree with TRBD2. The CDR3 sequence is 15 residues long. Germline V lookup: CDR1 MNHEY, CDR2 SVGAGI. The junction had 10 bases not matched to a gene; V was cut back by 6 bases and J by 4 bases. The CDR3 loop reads CASRETSGALYEQYF. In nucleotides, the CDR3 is TGTGCCAGCAGGGAGACTAGCGGAGCACTTTACGAGCAGTACTTC.

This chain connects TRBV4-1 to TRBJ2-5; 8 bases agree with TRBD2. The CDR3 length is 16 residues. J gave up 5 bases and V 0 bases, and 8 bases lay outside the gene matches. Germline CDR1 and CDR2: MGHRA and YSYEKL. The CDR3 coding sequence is TGCGCCAGCAGCCAAGAGGGGCACGGGGGGGCGGAGACCCAGTACTTC. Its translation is CASSQEGHGGAETQYF.

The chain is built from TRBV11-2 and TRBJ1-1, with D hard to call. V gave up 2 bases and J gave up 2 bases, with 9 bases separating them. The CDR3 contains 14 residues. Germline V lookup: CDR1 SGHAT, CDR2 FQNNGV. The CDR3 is CASSLLEGNTEAFF. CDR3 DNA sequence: TGTGCCAGCAGCTTATTAGAGGGAAACACTGAAGCTTTCTTT. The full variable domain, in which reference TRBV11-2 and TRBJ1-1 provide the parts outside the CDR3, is EAGVAQSPRYKIIEKRQSVAFWCNPISGHATLYWYQQILGQGPKLLIQFQNNGVVDDSQLPKDRFSAERLKGVDSTLKIQPAKLEDSAVYLCASSLLEGNTEAFFGQGTRLTVV.

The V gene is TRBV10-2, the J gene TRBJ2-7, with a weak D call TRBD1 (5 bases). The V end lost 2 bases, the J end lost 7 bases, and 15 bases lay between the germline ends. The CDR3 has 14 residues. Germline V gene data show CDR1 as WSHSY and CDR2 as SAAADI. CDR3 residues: CASSEVLPPGEQYF. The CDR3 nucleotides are TGCGCCAGCAGTGAGGTACTACCACCAGGGGAGCAGTACTTC.

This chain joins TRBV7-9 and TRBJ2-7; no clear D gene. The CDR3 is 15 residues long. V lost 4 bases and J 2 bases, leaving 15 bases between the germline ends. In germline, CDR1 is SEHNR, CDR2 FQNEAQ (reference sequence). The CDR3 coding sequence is TGTGCCAGCAGCTCCACAATGGGCGAGACCTACGAGCAGTACTTC. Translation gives CASSSTMGETYEQYF.

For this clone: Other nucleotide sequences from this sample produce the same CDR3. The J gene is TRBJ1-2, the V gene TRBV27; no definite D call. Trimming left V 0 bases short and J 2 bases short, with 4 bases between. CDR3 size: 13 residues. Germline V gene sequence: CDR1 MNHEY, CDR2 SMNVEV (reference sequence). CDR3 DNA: TGTGCCAGCAGTTTATCCAGGAACTATGGCTACACCTTC. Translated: CASSLSRNYGYTF.

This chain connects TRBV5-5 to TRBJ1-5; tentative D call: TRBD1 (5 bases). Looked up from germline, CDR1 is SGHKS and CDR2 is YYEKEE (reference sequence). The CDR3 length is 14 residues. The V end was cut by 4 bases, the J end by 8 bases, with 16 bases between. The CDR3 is CASSPMGRGEPQHF. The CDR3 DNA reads TGTGCCAGCAGCCCCATGGGACGGGGGGAGCCCCAGCATTTT. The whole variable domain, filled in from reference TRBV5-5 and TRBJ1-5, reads DAGVTQSPTHLIKTRGQQVTLRCSPISGHKSVSWYQQVLGQGPQFIFQYYEKEERGRGNFPDRFSARQFPNYSSELNVNALLLGDSALYLCASSPMGRGEPQHFGDGTRLSIL.

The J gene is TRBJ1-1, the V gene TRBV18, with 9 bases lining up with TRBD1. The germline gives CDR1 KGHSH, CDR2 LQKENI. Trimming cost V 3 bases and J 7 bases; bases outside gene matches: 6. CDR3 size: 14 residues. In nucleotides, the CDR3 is TGTGCCAGCTCACCTACAGGGGGCGTGAGTGAAGCTTTCTTT. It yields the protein CASSPTGGVSEAFF.

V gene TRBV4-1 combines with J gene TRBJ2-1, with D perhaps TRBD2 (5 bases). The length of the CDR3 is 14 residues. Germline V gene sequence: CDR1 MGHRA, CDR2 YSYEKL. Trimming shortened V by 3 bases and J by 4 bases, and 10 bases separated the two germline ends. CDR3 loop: CASSHGGAYNEQFF. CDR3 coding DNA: TGCGCCAGCAGCCATGGAGGAGCTTACAATGAGCAGTTCTTC.

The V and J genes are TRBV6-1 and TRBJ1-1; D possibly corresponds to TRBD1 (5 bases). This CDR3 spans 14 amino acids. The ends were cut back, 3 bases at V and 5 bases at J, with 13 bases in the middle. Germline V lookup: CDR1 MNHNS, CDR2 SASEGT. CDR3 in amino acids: CASSEGGRWTEAFF. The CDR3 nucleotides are TGTGCCAGCAGTGAGGGGGGGAGGTGGACTGAAGCTTTCTTT.

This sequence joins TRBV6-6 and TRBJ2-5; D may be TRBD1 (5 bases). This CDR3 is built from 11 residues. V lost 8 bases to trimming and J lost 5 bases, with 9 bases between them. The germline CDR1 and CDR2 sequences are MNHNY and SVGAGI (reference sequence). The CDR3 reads CASWGSETQYF. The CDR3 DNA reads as TGTGCCAGCTGGGGCTCGGAGACCCAGTACTTC.

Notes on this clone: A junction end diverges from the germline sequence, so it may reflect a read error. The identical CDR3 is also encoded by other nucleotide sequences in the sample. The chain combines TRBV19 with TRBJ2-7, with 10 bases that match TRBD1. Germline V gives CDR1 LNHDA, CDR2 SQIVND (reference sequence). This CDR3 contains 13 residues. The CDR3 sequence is CASSRTGGYEQYF. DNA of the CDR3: TGCGCCAGTAGTCGGACAGGGGGCTACGAGCAGTACTTC.

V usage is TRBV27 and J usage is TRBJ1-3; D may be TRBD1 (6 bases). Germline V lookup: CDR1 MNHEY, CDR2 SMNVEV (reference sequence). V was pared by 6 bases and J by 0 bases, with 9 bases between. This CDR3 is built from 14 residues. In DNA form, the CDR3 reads TGTGCCAGCAGCGGGGGGCTCTCTGGAAACACCATATATTTT. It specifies CASSGGLSGNTIYF.